The 21 T cell receptor beta chains below come from one sample, sequenced in a study of blood T cell repertoires in COVID-19. This table comes from immunoSEQ multiplex PCR, and its TCRdb copy is limited to in-frame clones, with some not included. The sample shows fewer than 300,000 clones, approximately 86% of them seen only once. The specimen was peripheral blood. These receptors were taken from a human donor with COVID-19, enrolled during active disease. The donor label of this sample is uncertain.

The J gene is TRBJ1-4, the V gene TRBV7-9; 10 bases align to TRBD1. Germline CDR1 and CDR2: SEHNR and FQNEAQ (reference sequence). The CDR3 has 15 amino acids. Trimming removed 2 bases from V and 7 bases from J; junction bases left unmatched: 4. CDR3 DNA: TGTGCCAGCAGCTTAACGACAGGGGGCGGTGAAAAACTGTTTTTT. Encoded protein: CASSLTTGGGEKLFF.

This chain uses TRBV2 with TRBJ1-1, with unresolved D. Trimming removed 8 bases at V and 4 bases at J, with 14 bases between. CDR1 SNHLY and CDR2 FYNNEI come from the germline V gene. The CDR3 has 13 amino acids. The CDR3 nucleotides read TGTGCCAGCGGGATAAGCCGGGGCACTGAAGCTTTCTTT. Its protein product is CASGISRGTEAFF.

CDR3 region: CASSSTADYGYTF. CDR3 nucleotide sequence: TGTGCCAGCAGCTCGACAGCCGACTATGGCTACACCTTC. The chain recombines TRBV9 with TRBJ1-2; a weak D match, TRBD1 (5 bases). CDR3 length: 13 residues. In germline, CDR1 is SGDLS, CDR2 YYNGEE. The V and J ends lost 4 bases and 3 bases respectively, with 10 bases between them.

This clone was counted only a few times. The V gene is TRBV19, the J gene TRBJ1-2, with TRBD1 as a possible D gene (5 bases). Germline V CDR1 and CDR2: LNHDA, SQIVND (reference sequence). The CDR3 totals 13 residues. Deletions cut 7 bases from V and 2 bases from J, with 11 bases between. CDR3 nucleotides: TGTGCCAGTACCCTTCGGGGGAACTATGGCTACACCTTC. Protein: CASTLRGNYGYTF. Supplemented by reference TRBV19 and TRBJ1-2, the full variable domain reads DGGITQSPKYLFRKEGQNVTLSCEQNLNHDAMYWYRQDPGQGLRLIYYSQIVNDFQKGDIAEGYSVSREKKESFPLTVTSAQKNPTAFYLCASTLRGNYGYTFGSGTRLTVV.

The CDR3: CASSSTFWTGGRSGQPQHF. The CDR3 bases are TGTGCCAGCAGTTCTACATTCTGGACAGGGGGCCGCTCGGGACAGCCCCAGCATTTT. The V call is TRBV27, the J call TRBJ1-5, with 11 bases lining up with TRBD1. Germline V gene lookup returns CDR1 MNHEY and CDR2 SMNVEV (reference sequence). The length of the CDR3 is 19 residues. The J segment lost 7 bases and the V segment lost 4 bases, leaving 18 bases of the junction unmatched.

Remarks on this clone: Other DNA sequences in the sample encode the same CDR3. V gene TRBV2 combines with J gene TRBJ2-1, with TRBD1 matching over 7 bases. V lost 4 bases and J lost 2; bases outside the gene matches: 2. Germline CDR1 SNHLY, CDR2 FYNNEI. The CDR3 contains 14 residues. This chain's CDR3 is CASSVQGAYNEQFF. CDR3 nucleotides: TGTGCCAGCAGTGTCCAGGGGGCCTACAATGAGCAGTTCTTC.

This chain links TRBV3-1 (or the pseudogene TRBV3-2) with TRBJ1-5, with 7 bases that match TRBD1. V shed 4 bases and J 1 base; nucleotides not matched to a gene: 4. The germline V gene encodes CDR1 LGHDT and CDR2 YNNKEL (reference sequence). CDR3 length: 15 residues. CDR3 in DNA: TGTGCCAGCAGCCCTACAGGGGAGAGCAATCAGCCCCAGCATTTT. This sequence encodes CASSPTGESNQPQHF.

The table lists this clone with a count of one. This chain links TRBV5-1 with TRBJ1-4; 7 nucleotides align to TRBD1. The CDR3 covers 13 residues. J was trimmed by 5 bases and V by 6 bases; bases with no gene match: 4. Germline V gene lookup returns CDR1 SGHRS and CDR2 YFSETQ. The CDR3 loop is CASTPTGNEKLFF. DNA for the CDR3: TGCGCCAGCACCCCGACAGGGAATGAAAAACTGTTTTTT. Based on the CDR3 plus reference TRBV5-1 and TRBJ1-4, the full variable domain is KAGVTQTPRYLIKTRGQQVTLSCSPISGHRSVSWYQQTPGQGLQFLFEYFSETQRNKGNFPGRFSGRQFSNSRSEMNVSTLELGDSALYLCASTPTGNEKLFFGSGTQLSVL.

The chain's CDR3 is CASSRLLGAETQYF. In DNA, the CDR3 is TGTGCCAGCAGTAGGCTCCTAGGGGCAGAGACCCAGTACTTC. This sequence joins TRBV2 and TRBJ2-5, with D perhaps TRBD1 (5 bases). There are 14 residues in the CDR3. V was cut by 5 bases and J by 4 bases, with 14 bases left in between. CDR1 SNHLY and CDR2 FYNNEI come from the germline V gene.

The rearrangement uses TRBV11-2 and TRBJ1-2; D remains unclear. Trimming removed 0 bases from V and 5 bases from J, with 10 bases in between. The V gene's germline CDR1 is SGHAT and CDR2 FQNNGV. This CDR3 region has 14 residues. In nucleotides, the CDR3 is TGTGCCAGCAGCTTAGATCGGAGAACATATGGCTACACCTTC. This codes for CASSLDRRTYGYTF.

This rearrangement joins TRBV7-8 to TRBJ1-6, with TRBD1 as a possible D gene (6 bases). There are 17 residues in the CDR3. Trimming shortened V by 6 bases and J by 5 bases, and 20 bases separated the two germline ends. The V gene's germline CDR1 is SGHVS and CDR2 FQNEAQ. The CDR3 is CASRSPVGGSDNSPLHF. In DNA form, the CDR3 reads TGTGCCAGCAGGTCTCCCGTAGGGGGTTCCGATAATTCACCCCTCCACTTT.

This chain connects TRBV19 to TRBJ2-5; 10 bases map to TRBD1. With 9 bases clipped from V and 6 bases from J, the junction kept 10 bases outside the gene matches. CDR1 and CDR2 from the germline V gene are LNHDA and SQIVND (reference sequence). CDR3 length: 14 residues. The CDR3 sequence is CASSGTGAGQTQYF. CDR3 in DNA: TGTGCCAGCTCCGGGACAGGGGCGGGTCAGACCCAGTACTTC.

This clone was detected once. V and J are TRBV7-2 and TRBJ2-5; 12 bases are shared with TRBD2. The germline CDR1 and CDR2 sequences are SGHTA and FQGNSA. J gave up 2 bases and V 1 base, and 2 bases lay outside the gene matches. The CDR3 is 16 residues long. The CDR3 bases are TGTGCCAGCAGCTTAGGACTAGCGGGAGCGCAAGAGACCCAGTACTTC. This translates into CASSLGLAGAQETQYF.

The genes are TRBV6-1 and TRBJ1-5; the D gene is possibly TRBD1 (5 bases). V lost 0 bases, J lost 0 bases, and 6 bases lay in between. The CDR3 length is 15 residues. Per the germline V gene, CDR1 is MNHNS and CDR2 is SASEGT. CDR3 nucleotides: TGTGCCAGCAGTGAAGCAGGGGTTAGCAATCAGCCCCAGCATTTT. Translated: CASSEAGVSNQPQHF.

The CDR3 loop reads CASSLGLATYNEQFF. The CDR3 region has the DNA TGTGCCAGCAGCTTGGGCCTAGCGACCTACAATGAGCAGTTCTTC. The gene calls are TRBV5-4 and TRBJ2-1; D may be TRBD2 (6 bases). V dropped 0 bases and J dropped 2 bases, with 9 bases sitting between them. The germline gives CDR1 SGHNT, CDR2 YYREEE (reference sequence). This CDR3 contains 15 residues.

This chain joins TRBV6-6 and TRBJ2-1; the match to TRBD2 covers 9 bases. CDR1 is MNHNY, CDR2 SVGAGI, per germline (reference sequence). V shed 6 bases, J shed 6 bases, and the junction held 6 bases outside the gene matches. The CDR3 runs 14 residues. This chain's CDR3 is CASRIPGLANEQFF. The CDR3 DNA sequence: TGTGCCAGCAGGATACCGGGACTAGCCAATGAGCAGTTCTTC.

This clone has only one observation. The CDR3 is CATSDPARVPGKLFF. The CDR3 DNA reads as TGTGCCACCAGTGACCCCGCCCGGGTCCCTGGAAAACTGTTTTTT. The chain combines TRBV24-1 with TRBJ1-4; D not resolved. Between the trimmed V and J ends, which lost 4 bases and 10 bases, there was a span of 18 bases. Germline V CDR1 and CDR2: KGHDR, SFDVKD. The CDR3 sequence is 15 residues long.

This clone has only a few counts. This chain connects TRBV20-1 to TRBJ2-7; 8 bases line up with TRBD2. The V segment lost 3 bases and the J segment 0 bases; nucleotides outside the gene matches: 7. The germline CDR1 and CDR2 sequences are DFQATT and SNEGSKA (reference sequence). The CDR3 totals 15 residues. The CDR3 nucleotides are TGCAGTGCTAGTTCCGGGAGGGAGTACTCCTACGAGCAGTACTTC. Translated: CSASSGREYSYEQYF.

The V call is TRBV9, the J call TRBJ2-1, with 9 bases fitting TRBD2. J was trimmed by 2 bases and V by 3 bases; bases with no gene match: 6. The CDR3 consists of 16 residues. Germline V gene sequence: CDR1 SGDLS, CDR2 YYNGEE. In DNA, the CDR3 is TGTGCCAGCAGCGCAACACCTAGCGGGACCTACAATGAGCAGTTCTTC. It yields the protein CASSATPSGTYNEQFF. The complete variable domain, with remaining parts taken from reference TRBV9 and TRBJ2-1, reads DSGVTQTPKHLITATGQRVTLRCSPRSGDLSVYWYQQSLDQGLQFLIQYYNGEERAKGNILERFSAQQFPDLHSELNLSSLELGDSALYFCASSATPSGTYNEQFFGPGTRLTVL.

The chain employs TRBV6-1 and TRBJ2-1; 10 bases match TRBD2. Germline V lookup: CDR1 MNHNS, CDR2 SASEGT. V gave up 0 bases and J gave up 8 bases; unmatched junction bases: 7. The CDR3 is 16 residues long. The CDR3 coding sequence is TGTGCCAGCAGTGAAGCCAAGCTAGCGGGAGCCCATGAGCAGTTCTTC. Amino acid sequence: CASSEAKLAGAHEQFF.

The rearrangement joins TRBV5-1 to TRBJ1-3, with TRBD1 as a possible D gene (6 bases). CDR1 and CDR2 (germline): SGHRS, YFSETQ. Trimming cost V 2 bases and J 4 bases, with 16 bases left between them. The CDR3 is made up of 16 amino acids. The CDR3 region has the DNA TGCGCCAGCAGCTTTTCCAGGGGCTCCGAGGGAAACACCATATATTTT. As protein: CASSFSRGSEGNTIYF.